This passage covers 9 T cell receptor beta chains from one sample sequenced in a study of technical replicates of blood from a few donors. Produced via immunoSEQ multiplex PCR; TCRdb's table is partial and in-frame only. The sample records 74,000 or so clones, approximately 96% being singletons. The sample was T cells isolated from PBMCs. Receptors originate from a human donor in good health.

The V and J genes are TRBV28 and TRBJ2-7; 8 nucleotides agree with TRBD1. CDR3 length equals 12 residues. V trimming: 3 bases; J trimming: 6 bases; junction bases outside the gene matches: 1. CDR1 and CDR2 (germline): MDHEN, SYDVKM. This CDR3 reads CASSFQGAEQYF. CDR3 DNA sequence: TGTGCCAGCAGTTTTCAGGGGGCCGAGCAGTACTTC.

CDR3 nucleotide sequence: TGTGCCAGCAGCCAAGTAAGGGGGCCCTCTTACACCGGGGAGCTGTTTTTT. Residues: CASSQVRGPSYTGELFF. The V and J genes are TRBV14 and TRBJ2-2; 7 nucleotides agree with TRBD1. V lost 1 base and J lost 3; bases outside the gene matches: 8. The CDR3 is 17 amino acids. Germline CDR1 is SGHDN and CDR2 is FVKESK.

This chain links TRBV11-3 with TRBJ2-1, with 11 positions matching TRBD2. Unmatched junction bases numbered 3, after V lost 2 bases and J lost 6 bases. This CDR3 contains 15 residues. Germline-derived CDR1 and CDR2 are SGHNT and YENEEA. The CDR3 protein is CASSLRLAGSNEQFF. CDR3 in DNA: TGTGCCAGCAGCTTAAGACTAGCGGGGTCCAATGAGCAGTTCTTC.

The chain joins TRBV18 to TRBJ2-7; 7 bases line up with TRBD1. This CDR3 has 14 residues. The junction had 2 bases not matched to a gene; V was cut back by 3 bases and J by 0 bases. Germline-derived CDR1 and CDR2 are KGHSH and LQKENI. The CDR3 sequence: CASSPGTVSYEQYF. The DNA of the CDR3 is TGTGCCAGCTCACCCGGGACAGTCTCCTACGAGCAGTACTTC.

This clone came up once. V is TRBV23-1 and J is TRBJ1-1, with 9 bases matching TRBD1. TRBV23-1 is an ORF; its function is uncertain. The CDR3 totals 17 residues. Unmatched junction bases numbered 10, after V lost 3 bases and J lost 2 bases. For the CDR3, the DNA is TGCGCCAGCAGTCACCACAGGGGGCAGGTAGGTAACACTGAAGCTTTCTTT. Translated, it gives CASSHHRGQVGNTEAFF.

CDR3 loop: CASSGGTGGNIQYF. In DNA form, the CDR3 reads TGCGCCAGCAGCGGCGGGACAGGGGGAAACATTCAGTACTTC. The chain uses TRBV5-1 and TRBJ2-4; 11 nucleotides line up with TRBD1. V was pared by 4 bases and J by 6 bases, with 3 bases of the junction left unmatched. Germline assignment: CDR1 SGHRS and CDR2 YFSETQ. The CDR3 spans 14 residues.

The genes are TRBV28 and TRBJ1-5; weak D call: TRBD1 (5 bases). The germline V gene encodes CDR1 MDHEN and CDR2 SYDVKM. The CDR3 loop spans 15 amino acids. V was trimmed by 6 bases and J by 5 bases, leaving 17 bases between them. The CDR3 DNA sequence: TGTGCCAGCAGGGGCGGACTGCGGGACGATCAGCCCCAGCATTTT. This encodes CASRGGLRDDQPQHF.

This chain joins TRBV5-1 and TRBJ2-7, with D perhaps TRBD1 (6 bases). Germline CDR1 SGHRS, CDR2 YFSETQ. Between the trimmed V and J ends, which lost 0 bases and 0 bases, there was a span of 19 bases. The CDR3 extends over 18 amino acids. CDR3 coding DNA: TGCGCCAGCAGCTTGGGTTTGGGCAGGGGATTCATCTCCTACGAGCAGTACTTC. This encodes CASSLGLGRGFISYEQYF.

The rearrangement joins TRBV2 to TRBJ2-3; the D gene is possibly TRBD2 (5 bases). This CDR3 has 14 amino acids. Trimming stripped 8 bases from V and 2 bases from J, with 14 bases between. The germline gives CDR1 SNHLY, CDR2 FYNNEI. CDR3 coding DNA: TGTGCCAGCTGCCGGGAATCAAACACAGATACGCAGTATTTT. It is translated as CASCRESNTDTQYF. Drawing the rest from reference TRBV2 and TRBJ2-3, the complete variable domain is EPEVTQTPSHQVTQMGQEVILRCVPISNHLYFYWYRQILGQKVEFLVSFYNNEISEKSEIFDDQFSVERPDGSNFTLKIRSTKLEDSAMYFCASCRESNTDTQYFGPGTRLTVL.